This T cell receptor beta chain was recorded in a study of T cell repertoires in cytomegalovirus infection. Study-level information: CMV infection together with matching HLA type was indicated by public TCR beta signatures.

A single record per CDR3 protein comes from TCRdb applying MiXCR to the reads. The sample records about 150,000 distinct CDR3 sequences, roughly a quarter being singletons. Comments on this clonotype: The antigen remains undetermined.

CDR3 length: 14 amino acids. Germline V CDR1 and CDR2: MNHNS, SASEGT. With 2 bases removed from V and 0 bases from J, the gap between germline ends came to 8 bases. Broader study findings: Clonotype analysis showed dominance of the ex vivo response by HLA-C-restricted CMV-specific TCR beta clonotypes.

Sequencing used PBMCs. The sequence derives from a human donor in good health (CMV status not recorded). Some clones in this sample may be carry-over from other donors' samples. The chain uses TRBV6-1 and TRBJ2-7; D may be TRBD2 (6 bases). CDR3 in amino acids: CASSESGLSYEQYF. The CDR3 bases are TGTGCCAGCAGTGAAAGCGGGCTCTCCTACGAGCAGTACTTC.